This T cell receptor beta chain comes out of a study of GPR56 and killer-like receptors on CD4 memory cells (dated by TCRdb to the late 2010s). Context from the whole study: The study proposed that progressive acquisition of KLRB1, KLRG1, GPR56 and then KLRF1 marks human CD4+ memory T-cell differentiation and cytokine production potential. Healthy blood donors in the study were described as age-matched to the liver disease patients, whose median age was around 70 years. Results the study describes overall, beyond this receptor: Diversity and similarity analyses were restricted to the 100 most expanded clones per population rather than full repertoires. Clones dominating late populations 4 and 5 were also found in early populations 1 and 2, which the authors took as evidence for linear differentiation. Clonal frequency was low in the marker-negative population and rose progressively along the proposed pathway, while TCRbeta diversity fell correspondingly. Overlap of TCR repertoires was observed especially between the late populations 4 and 5, and partly population 3.

Five KLR/GPR56-defined CD4+ populations were enriched by fluorescence-activated cell sorting before TCRbeta sequencing. TCRbeta repertoires of five CD4+ T-cell subsets defined by KLRB1, KLRG1, GPR56 and KLRF1 expression were sequenced to test a linear memory differentiation pathway. TCR-sequenced cells came from peripheral blood of healthy control individuals, reported as five donors in the TCRbeta analysis figure. The researchers collected heparinized peripheral blood and processed every sample within one hour of retrieval. Blood was diluted 1:2 in PBS, and peripheral blood mononuclear cells were then isolated from the diluted blood at room temperature by Biocoll density gradient centrifugation. Before flow sorting, CD4+ T cells were magnetically enriched from freshly isolated PBMCs using anti-CD4 MicroBeads. A BD FACSAria II was used to sort CD4+ T cells, enriched from the PBMCs of healthy donors, according to marker expression. Surface staining used anti-KLRB1 clone 191B8, anti-KLRF1 clone 4A4.D10 and anti-KLRG1 clone REA261 antibodies from Miltenyi Biotec.

Remarks on this clonotype: The clone's antigen remains unknown.

The data were produced on an Illumina HiSeq 2500. The recombined TCRbeta locus was amplified by a previously published PCR protocol to build sequencing libraries. In the source study's methods: Reads whose average quality score was below 30 were removed, and the reads that remained were processed with IMSEQ. Clonotypes were defined by Vbeta gene, Jbeta gene and CDR3 amino acid sequence. The Morisita-Horn index, computed on the top 100 expanded clones, was used to quantify repertoire overlap between populations. Renyi diversity profiles calculated on the top 100 expanded clones were used to evaluate clonal diversity. TCRdb reprocessed the reads into one record per CDR3 protein sequence, lacking DNA. The V and J calls were not made by the authors but by TCRdb's processing. The table for this sample records 2,600 or so distinct CDR3 sequences. The ten top clones hold about 4% of the sample. Spanning cysteine to phenylalanine, the CDR3 consists of 14 amino acids. No DNA is recorded.

Sequencing was done on a sample of memory CD4+ T cells from blood. The chain was built from TRBV12-3 or TRBV12-4 and TRBJ2-2; absent DNA, TCRdb's TRBD1 call cannot be checked. The origin of this receptor is a human donor in good health. The CDR3 loop reads CASSLRPLRGELFF.